Below are 11 T cell receptor beta chains sequenced from a single sample in a study of blood T cell repertoires in COVID-19. Using immunoSEQ multiplex PCR, the repertoire was profiled, and TCRdb retains in-frame clones only, with some absent. The sample has about 120,000 clones; about four fifths are singletons. Specimen: peripheral blood. The receptors were gathered from a woman between 40 and 50 years old with acute or convalescent COVID-19.

The chain combines TRBV2 with TRBJ1-2; D gene unclear. Trimming took 6 bases from V and 0 from J, leaving 17 bases between them. The CDR3 is 16 residues long. The germline gives CDR1 SNHLY, CDR2 FYNNEI. The CDR3 loop reads CASSPAGREANYGYTF. CDR3 nucleotide sequence: TGTGCCAGCAGCCCCGCCGGACGGGAAGCTAACTATGGCTACACCTTC. Looking up the rest from reference TRBV2 and TRBJ1-2 gives the full variable domain: EPEVTQTPSHQVTQMGQEVILRCVPISNHLYFYWYRQILGQKVEFLVSFYNNEISEKSEIFDDQFSVERPDGSNFTLKIRSTKLEDSAMYFCASSPAGREANYGYTFGSGTRLTVV.

The gene calls are TRBV19 and TRBJ1-2; TRBD1 is a possible D gene (5 bases). CDR3 length: 15 residues. The V and J ends lost 4 bases and 2 bases respectively, with 14 bases between them. Germline lookup yields CDR1 LNHDA and CDR2 SQIVND (reference sequence). CDR3 residues: CASSKGLGENYGYTF. The CDR3 DNA sequence: TGTGCCAGTAGTAAGGGGCTTGGGGAAAACTATGGCTACACCTTC.

This rearrangement joins TRBV15 to TRBJ1-6, with D possibly matching TRBD1 (5 bases). Germline V gene sequence: CDR1 LNHNV, CDR2 YYDKDF (reference sequence). V lost 0 bases, J lost 9 bases, and 12 bases lay in between. The CDR3 is made up of 15 amino acids. CDR3 in DNA: TGTGCCACCAGCAGAGATCGGGGGTTTGGTTCACCCCTCCACTTT. Amino acid sequence: CATSRDRGFGSPLHF.

This clone has just one count. The chain uses TRBV24-1 and TRBJ2-3, with D unresolved. CDR3 length: 14 residues. Trimming removed 5 bases from V and 11 bases from J, with 19 bases in between. CDR1 is KGHDR and CDR2 is SFDVKD in the germline V gene. CDR3 sequence: CATSGAIASAGQYF. The CDR3 nucleotides are TGTGCCACCAGTGGGGCTATCGCATCCGCCGGGCAGTATTTT.

This chain connects TRBV5-1 to TRBJ2-2; TRBD1 matches 10 bases. Trimming removed 0 bases from V and 6 bases from J; junction bases left unmatched: 8. The germline gives CDR1 SGHRS, CDR2 YFSETQ. There are 17 residues in the CDR3. CDR3 sequence (DNA): TGCGCCAGCAGCTTGGTCTCGGGACAGGGGAATTCCGGGGAGCTGTTTTTT. The encoded protein is CASSLVSGQGNSGELFF.

This clone was counted a few times. The rearrangement uses TRBV12-2 and TRBJ2-5; the DNA was not compared with TRBD2, the D call given in the table. TRBV12-2 is given as a pseudogene. The CDR3 is 16 amino acids. In DNA, the CDR3 is TGTGCAAGTCGCTTGGGACTACCTAGCGGGTCAAAGACCCAGTACTTC. Protein: CASRLGLPSGSKTQYF.

The V call is TRBV5-1, the J call TRBJ1-1; possibly TRBD1 for D (5 bases). V gave up 2 bases and J gave up 5 bases, with 16 bases separating them. The CDR3 totals 15 residues. Germline CDR1 and CDR2: SGHRS and YFSETQ. Here the CDR3 DNA reads TGCGCCAGCAGCTTTTCGGGAGGGACGGGAACTGAAGCTTTCTTT. Protein sequence: CASSFSGGTGTEAFF.

This clone turned up a few times. The V and J genes are TRBV3-1 (or the pseudogene TRBV3-2) and TRBJ2-1, with D perhaps TRBD2 (6 bases). CDR1 LGHDT and CDR2 YNNKEL come from the germline V gene (reference sequence). V gave up 0 bases and J gave up 2 bases, with 14 bases separating them. This CDR3 region has 17 residues. The CDR3 bases are TGTGCCAGCAGCCAAGATGAACGGGGAGGCACCTACAATGAGCAGTTCTTC. This translates into CASSQDERGGTYNEQFF.

The table lists this clone with a few counts. The gene calls are TRBV12-5 and TRBJ1-2; D is undetermined. With 6 bases removed from V and 8 bases from J, the gap between germline ends came to 16 bases. CDR3 length: 13 residues. In germline, CDR1 is LGHNT, CDR2 FRNRAP. The CDR3 DNA reads TGTGCTAGTGGCCTCTTTGGCCCGTGGGGCTACACCTTC. Translated: CASGLFGPWGYTF.

DNA for the CDR3: TGTGCCAGCAGCCGCGGGGGAACCTACAATGAGCAGTTCTTC. Protein: CASSRGGTYNEQFF. The J gene is TRBJ2-1, the V gene TRBV5-4, with 7 bases that match TRBD2. The CDR3 has 14 residues. CDR1 is SGHNT, CDR2 YYREEE, per germline (reference sequence). Losses at the gene ends were 4 bases for V and 2 bases for J; bases not matched to a gene: 3.

The rearrangement joins TRBV7-2 to TRBJ2-6; maybe TRBD2 (5 bases). The CDR3 contains 15 residues. From germline, CDR1 is SGHTA and CDR2 FQGNSA. V was clipped by 2 bases and J by 2 bases, with 7 bases between them. The CDR3 sequence: CASSLSGTGANVLTF. DNA of the CDR3: TGTGCCAGCAGCTTATCGGGGACTGGGGCCAACGTCCTGACTTTC.